These T cell receptor beta chains were read from a single sample in a study of blood T cell repertoires in COVID-19. TCRdb's table, derived via immunoSEQ multiplex PCR, lists solely in-frame clones and lacks some. Among a few hundred thousand clones, roughly 90% were seen once, and the ten largest hold 1%. Sequenced input: PBMCs or T cells enriched from blood (not recorded which). The receptors come from a woman younger than 45 who had been exposed to COVID-19. CDR3s include the opening cysteine and the closing phenylalanine or tryptophan. A D gene is named only where the DNA matches it firmly. A row's size may be missing; if present it is once, few, many or a size class.

J gene	clone size	D gene	V gene	CDR3 DNA	CDR3 protein
TRBJ1-1	NA	TRBD1	TRBV10-3	TGTGCCATCAGTGAGTCGCATTTGACAGGGTTGAGCACTGAAGCTTTCTTT	CAISESHLTGLSTEAFF
TRBJ2-1	NA	TRBD1	TRBV30	TGTGCCTGGAGTGTGGGACAGGGTGGGGACAATGAGCAGTTCTTC	CAWSVGQGGDNEQFF
TRBJ1-1	NA	NA	TRBV28	TGTGCCAGCAGTTTATCGGGGTACTTCGCTGAAGCTTTCTTT	CASSLSGYFAEAFF
TRBJ2-7	NA	TRBD2	TRBV13	TGTGCCAGCAGCTTAGGACACCAGCGGGAGGGCCTGTACGAGCAGTACTTC	CASSLGHQREGLYEQYF
TRBJ2-7	NA	TRBD1	TRBV9	TGTGCCAGCAGCCCACAGGGGGCGGACTACGAGCAGTACTTC	CASSPQGADYEQYF
TRBJ2-1	NA	TRBD2	TRBV27	TGTGCCAGCAGTTTATCGCCCCAGCGGGAGGGCTACAATGAGCAGTTCTTC	CASSLSPQREGYNEQFF
TRBJ1-1	NA	TRBD1	TRBV28	TGTGCCAGCGGACCCCACAGGGGCACTGAAGCTTTCTTT	CASGPHRGTEAFF
TRBJ1-2	NA	NA	TRBV7-8	TGTGCCAGCAGCTTCGGGCAGGGGTATAACTATGGCTACACCTTC	CASSFGQGYNYGYTF
TRBJ1-4	NA	NA	TRBV14	TGTGCCAGCAGCCTCAAAACCGCGACGGGAAAACTGTTTTTT	CASSLKTATGKLFF
TRBJ1-1	NA	NA	TRBV7-9	TGTGCCAGCAGCTTACCCAGGGAGGTGTTGCCTGAAGCTTTCTTT	CASSLPREVLPEAFF
TRBJ1-2	NA	TRBD1	TRBV16	TGTGCCAGCAGTCCTAAGGCAGGGGGCACGGAAGATGGCTACACCTTC	CASSPKAGGTEDGYTF
TRBJ1-1	NA	TRBD1	TRBV19	TGTGCCAGTAGTGCCAGGGGGTCGGGGAACACTGAAGCTTTCTTT	CASSARGSGNTEAFF
TRBJ2-3	NA	NA	TRBV5-1	TGCGCCAGCAGCTACTCGGGGGGCACAGATACGCAGTATTTT	CASSYSGGTDTQYF
TRBJ2-1	NA	TRBD2	TRBV27	TGTGCCAGCAGTCCGTTGACTAGCGGGTTGAGCTCCTACAATGAGCAGTTCTTC	CASSPLTSGLSSYNEQFF
TRBJ1-5	NA	TRBD1	TRBV10-3	TGTGCCATCAGTGATTCCCGGGACAGGGAGGAGAAGGAGCCCCAGCATTTT	CAISDSRDREEKEPQHF
TRBJ2-7	NA	NA	TRBV19	TGTGCCAGTAGTGAAGTAAGGGGCTCCAACTACGAGCAGTACTTC	CASSEVRGSNYEQYF
TRBJ2-7	NA	TRBD2	TRBV19	TGTGCCAGTAGTATACTCGCGGGTAGCGGGAACTTCGGCTACGAGCAGTACTTC	CASSILAGSGNFGYEQYF
TRBJ1-1	NA	TRBD1	TRBV20-1	TGCAGTGCTACTGACAGGGGACAGAGAAATGAAGCTTTCTTT	CSATDRGQRNEAFF
TRBJ2-5	NA	NA	TRBV6-5	TGTGCCAGCATCAAGGGGGACCAAGAGACCCAGTACTTC	CASIKGDQETQYF
TRBJ2-7	NA	TRBD1	TRBV28	TGTGCCAGCAGTCTGGGACAGATCTACGAGCAGTACTTC	CASSLGQIYEQYF
TRBJ2-7	NA	TRBD2	TRBV4-1	TGCGCCAGCAGCCAAGATAGTGCGGGAGTCGGCTCCTACGAGCAGTACTTC	CASSQDSAGVGSYEQYF
TRBJ2-1	NA	NA	TRBV14	TGTGCCAGCAGCCAAGCCAGGAATGAGCAGTTCTTC	CASSQARNEQFF
TRBJ2-3	NA	NA	TRBV11-2	TGTGCCAGCAGCTTACCGGAGTCAGATACGCAGTATTTT	CASSLPESDTQYF
TRBJ1-4	NA	TRBD1	TRBV3-1/TRBV3-2	TGTGCCAGCAGCCAACGCAGGGGGCGGGCTAATGAAAAACTGTTTTTT	CASSQRRGRANEKLFF
TRBJ1-3	NA	TRBD1	TRBV3-1/TRBV3-2	TGTGCCAGCAGCGGGATTAACAGGGGGATAAGTAACACCATATATTTT	CASSGINRGISNTIYF
TRBJ2-7	NA	TRBD2	TRBV7-9	TGTGCCAGCAGCTTCGGGACTAGCGGGAGGGCATACTACTTC	CASSFGTSGRAYYF
TRBJ1-1	NA	NA	TRBV24-1	TGTGCCACCAGTGACTCGGTCCCGAACACTGAAGCTTTCTTT	CATSDSVPNTEAFF
TRBJ2-7	NA	NA	TRBV4-2	TGTGCCAGCAGCCAAGGTCAGGATTTCTACGAGCAGTACTTC	CASSQGQDFYEQYF
TRBJ1-2	once	NA	TRBV29-1	TGCAGCGTTCCCGGGGGCTACACCTTC	CSVPGGYTF
TRBJ1-5	NA	TRBD1	TRBV7-9	TGTGCCAGCAGCTACGGACAGGGGAATCAGCCCCAGCATTTT	CASSYGQGNQPQHF
TRBJ2-5	NA	TRBD2	TRBV5-1	TGCGCCAGCAGCAACCATCGAGGGGCGGGAGTAGAGACCCAGTACTTC	CASSNHRGAGVETQYF
TRBJ2-5	NA	NA	TRBV15	TGTGCCACCAGGTACCGATTGGAGGGAATTAACTTGGAGACCCAGTACTTC	CATRYRLEGINLETQYF
TRBJ2-1	NA	TRBD2	TRBV28	TGTGCCAGCAGTTTAAGGGCTAGCGGGATCCATGAGCAGTTCTTC	CASSLRASGIHEQFF
TRBJ2-5	NA	TRBD1	TRBV5-8	TGTGCCAGCAGCTTGGAGGGGGCAAACCAAGAGACCCAGTACTTC	CASSLEGANQETQYF
TRBJ2-1	NA	TRBD2	TRBV11-2	TGTGCCAGCAGCTTAGATGTCGGACTAGCGGGAGTCGGCTACAATGAGCAGTTCTTC	CASSLDVGLAGVGYNEQFF
TRBJ2-7	NA	NA	TRBV7-6	TGTGCCAGTGGACGGGGTTCAAGCTCCTACGAGCAGTACTTC	CASGRGSSSYEQYF
TRBJ2-2	once	TRBD2	TRBV27	TGTGCCAGCAGAACCCTAGCGGGAGAAACCGGGGAGCTGTTTTTT	CASRTLAGETGELFF
TRBJ1-2	NA	NA	TRBV5-4	TGTGCCAGCAGCTTGGACAGGGAAGGTCGTGGCTACACCTTC	CASSLDREGRGYTF
TRBJ2-1	NA	TRBD1	TRBV27	TGTGCCAGCAGCAGCAACAGGGGCCCGTTTGGCAATGAGCAGTTCTTC	CASSSNRGPFGNEQFF
TRBJ1-1	NA	NA	TRBV3-1/TRBV3-2	TGTGCCAGCAGCCAAGTAGGGGACACTGAAGCTTTCTTT	CASSQVGDTEAFF
TRBJ1-6	NA	NA	TRBV19	TGTGCCAGCGGGTCTCTTAATTCACCCCTCCACTTT	CASGSLNSPLHF
TRBJ1-1	NA	NA	TRBV5-1	TGCGCCAGCAGCTTGGAACAGGGTGGTACTGAAGCTTTCTTT	CASSLEQGGTEAFF
TRBJ2-4	NA	TRBD1	TRBV5-6	TGTGCCAGCAGCCGACGACAGGGGGCGGACATTCAGTACTTC	CASSRRQGADIQYF
TRBJ2-7	NA	NA	TRBV7-3	TGTGCCAGCAGCTTAGATAGCGACTCCTACGAGCAGTACTTC	CASSLDSDSYEQYF
TRBJ2-1	NA	TRBD1	TRBV2	TGTGCCAGCTTCTTAACAGGGGTCGGTGAGCAGTTCTTC	CASFLTGVGEQFF